These 15 T cell receptor beta chains share one sample of origin, sequenced in a study of regulatory T cells in long-lasting Graves disease. Described time point: newly diagnosed GD, antithyroid drugs for less than 3 months. PBMC-derived RNA was used for the TCR library. CDR3-region Arm-PCR and iRepertoire HTBI primers produced the TCR beta libraries. MiXCR, run by TCRdb on the multiplex PCR reads, gives a single entry per CDR3 protein. The sample has about 220,000 distinct CDR3 sequences, around a fifth seen once; the top ten hold 10% to 15%. Another study also made use of these data, one on T cells in Graves' hyperthyroidism and ophthalmopathy.

Sample: peripheral blood mononuclear cells (PBMCs), taken at new diagnosis, from a patient treated with antithyroid drugs. These TCRs come from a woman aged 30 to 39 with Graves disease.

This clonotype was detected ten times or more. The rearrangement uses TRBV6-1 and TRBJ1-5, with D perhaps matching TRBD1 (6 bases). The germline V gene encodes CDR1 MNHNS and CDR2 SASEGT. V gave up 3 bases and J gave up 7 bases, with 13 bases separating them. The CDR3 is made up of 14 amino acids. The DNA of the CDR3 is TGTGCCAGCAGTGATCGGACAGCACTACAGCCCCAGCATTTT. It specifies CASSDRTALQPQHF.

Many counts were recorded for this clonotype. The chain carries TRBV10-3 and TRBJ1-5, with D possibly TRBD1 on 6 matching bases. V lost 5 bases and J 2 bases, leaving 22 bases between the germline ends. Germline CDR1 ENHRY, CDR2 SYGVKD. This CDR3 has 18 amino acids. CDR3 residues: CAISSTGQGPGGNQPQHF. CDR3 bases: TGTGCCATCAGTTCCACGGGACAAGGGCCGGGGGGCAATCAGCCCCAGCATTTT.

Of note for this clonotype: A much larger clone differs by one base, so this may be a read error. The chain is built from TRBV7-3 and TRBJ2-1; TRBD2 matches 9 bases. CDR1 and CDR2 from the germline V gene are SGHTA and FQGTGA. The CDR3 is 19 residues long. The J segment lost 0 bases and the V segment lost 3 bases, leaving 12 bases of the junction unmatched. For the CDR3, the DNA is TGTGCCAGCAGCTTGGGGCCAGCGGGGGGCCTGAGCTCCTACAATGAGCAGTTCTTC. Amino acids: CASSLGPAGGLSSYNEQFF.

Many counts were recorded for this clonotype. The chain couples TRBV18 to TRBJ1-5; a possible D gene is TRBD1 (6 bases). There are 13 residues in the CDR3. V was pared by 9 bases and J by 3 bases, with 12 bases between. CDR1 KGHSH and CDR2 LQKENI come from the germline V gene. In DNA form, the CDR3 reads TGTGCCAGTGCCCCAGGGGCCAATCAGCCCCAGCATTTT. This translates into CASAPGANQPQHF.

DNA of the CDR3: TGTGCCTGGAGGACAGGCGGGACCCGAGATACGCAGTATTTT. It yields the protein CAWRTGGTRDTQYF. The chain joins TRBV30 to TRBJ2-3; either TRBD1 or TRBD2 may fit D (6 bases each). The V gene lost 3 bases and the J gene lost 5 bases, with 15 bases spanning the gap. This CDR3 region has 14 residues. The germline V gene has CDR1 GTSNPN and CDR2 SVGIG (reference sequence).

The J gene is TRBJ1-2, the V gene TRBV2; TRBD1 matches at 7 bases. After removal of 4 bases from V and 4 bases from J, the junction contained 3 bases not matched to a gene. Germline CDR1 is SNHLY and CDR2 is FYNNEI. The CDR3 spans 13 residues. The CDR3 nucleotides read TGTGCCAGCAGTGCGGGACAGTTCTATGGCTACACCTTC. Its protein product is CASSAGQFYGYTF.

In this sample, this clonotype turned up many times. CDR3 sequence: CSATSGRADRGSGELFF. The CDR3 nucleotides are TGCAGTGCTACTAGCGGGAGGGCCGATCGGGGTTCCGGGGAGCTGTTTTTT. The chain links TRBV20-1 to TRBJ2-2; 12 nucleotides align to TRBD2. The V gene end was trimmed by 4 bases and the J gene end by 6 bases; junction bases not matched to a gene: 12. The germline V gene has CDR1 DFQATT and CDR2 SNEGSKA (reference sequence). CDR3 length equals 17 residues.

In this sample, this clonotype turned up many times. The rearrangement uses TRBV20-1 and TRBJ2-5, with TRBD2 identical over 8 bases. The V gene end was trimmed by 3 bases and the J gene end by 7 bases; junction bases not matched to a gene: 10. In germline, CDR1 is DFQATT, CDR2 SNEGSKA (reference sequence). This CDR3 spans 14 amino acids. The CDR3 DNA is TGCAGTGCTAGGGAGCGGGAGCTGGGAGGGACCCAGTACTTC. This translates into CSARERELGGTQYF.

The sample holds many counts of this clonotype. V and J are TRBV7-3 and TRBJ2-1; TRBD2 aligns across 9 bases. The ends lost 5 bases at V and 7 bases at J; junction bases unmatched: 9. This CDR3 contains 15 residues. Germline V gives CDR1 SGHTA, CDR2 FQGTGA. The DNA of the CDR3 is TGTGCCAGCAGCCCCGTAGCGGGGGCGGCGAATGAGCAGTTCTTC. The encoded protein is CASSPVAGAANEQFF.

V gene TRBV7-9 combines with J gene TRBJ1-5; D call uncertain. The V end lost 5 bases, the J end lost 3 bases, and 17 bases lay between the germline ends. There are 16 residues in the CDR3. Looked up from germline, CDR1 is SEHNR and CDR2 is FQNEAQ (reference sequence). The CDR3 nucleotides read TGTGCCAGCAGCGTTACTACCAACGGTTTCAATCAGCCCCAGCATTTT. This codes for CASSVTTNGFNQPQHF. Variable domain in full (rest from reference TRBV7-9 and TRBJ1-5): DTGVSQNPRHKITKRGQNVTFRCDPISEHNRLYWYRQTLGQGPEFLTYFQNEAQLEKSRLLSDRFSAERPKGSFSTLEIQRTEQGDSAMYLCASSVTTNGFNQPQHFGDGTRLSIL.

This clonotype has just a few counts. CDR3 nucleotide sequence: TGTGCCTGGAGTATCGGCCAGGGCTTTGAAAAACTGTTTTTT. Its translation: CAWSIGQGFEKLFF. The V gene is TRBV30, the J gene TRBJ1-4, with D perhaps matching TRBD1 (5 bases). Germline V lookup: CDR1 GTSNPN, CDR2 SVGIG (reference sequence). V dropped 2 bases and J dropped 7 bases, with 14 bases sitting between them. This CDR3 is built from 14 residues. The variable domain in full, with the rest retrieved from reference TRBV30 and TRBJ1-4, is SQTIHQWPATLVQPVGSPLSLECTVEGTSNPNLYWYRQAAGRGLQLLFYSVGIGQISSEVPQNLSASRPQDRQFILSSKKLLLSDSGFYLCAWSIGQGFEKLFFGSGTQLSVL.

This clonotype has ten or more counts. V gene TRBV12-3 or TRBV12-4 combines with J gene TRBJ2-5; the match to TRBD2 covers 10 bases. The V segment lost 6 bases and the J segment 1 base; nucleotides outside the gene matches: 17. CDR3 length: 19 amino acids. This chain's CDR3 is CASSKTSGIPIGLQETQYF. CDR3 nucleotides: TGTGCCAGCAGCAAAACTAGCGGGATCCCGATTGGGCTCCAAGAGACCCAGTACTTC.

This clonotype has a count of ten or more. The chain couples TRBV3-1 to TRBJ1-1; D is possibly TRBD1 (5 bases). The CDR3 spans 13 residues. Trimming cost V 2 bases and J 7 bases, with 11 bases left between them. In germline, CDR1 is LGHDT, CDR2 YNNKEL (reference sequence). The CDR3 sequence is CASSQNGGGEAFF. Here the CDR3 DNA reads TGTGCCAGCAGCCAAAATGGGGGTGGTGAAGCTTTCTTT.

As regards this clonotype: A much larger clone lies a single base off, so this may be a read error. This sequence joins TRBV5-5 and TRBJ2-3; D possibly corresponds to TRBD2 (5 bases). Trimming took off 0 bases at V and 6 bases at J, with 11 bases between the two ends. Germline V gene lookup returns CDR1 SGHKS and CDR2 YYEKEE (reference sequence). The CDR3 spans 14 residues. The CDR3 coding sequence is TGTGCCAGCAGCTTGGCGGGAAACGTCGATACGCAGTATTTT. This gives the protein CASSLAGNVDTQYF.

This clonotype was found many times. Written as DNA, the CDR3 is TGCGCCAGCAGCCAAAGCGGGGGCCATTGGGGAGAGACCCAGTACTTC. Translated: CASSQSGGHWGETQYF. J is TRBJ2-5 and V is TRBV10-2; TRBD2 aligns across 8 bases. The CDR3 has 16 residues. V gave up 6 bases and J gave up 4 bases; unmatched junction bases: 13. In germline, CDR1 is WSHSY, CDR2 SAAADI.